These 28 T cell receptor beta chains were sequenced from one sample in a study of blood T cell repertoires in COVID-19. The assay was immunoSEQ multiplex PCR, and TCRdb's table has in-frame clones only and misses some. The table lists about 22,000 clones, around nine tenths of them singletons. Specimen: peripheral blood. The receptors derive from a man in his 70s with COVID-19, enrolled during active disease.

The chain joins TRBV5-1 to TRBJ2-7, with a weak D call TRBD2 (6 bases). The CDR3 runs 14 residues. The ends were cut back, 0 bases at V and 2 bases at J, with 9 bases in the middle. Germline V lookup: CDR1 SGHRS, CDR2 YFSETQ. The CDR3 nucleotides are TGCGCCAGCAGCTTGGAGGGAGGAACCTACGAGCAGTACTTC. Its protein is CASSLEGGTYEQYF.

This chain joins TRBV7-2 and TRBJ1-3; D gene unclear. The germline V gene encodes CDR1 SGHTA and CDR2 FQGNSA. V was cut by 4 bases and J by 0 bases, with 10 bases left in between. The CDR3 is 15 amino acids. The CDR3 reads CASSSLASSGNTIYF. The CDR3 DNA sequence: TGTGCCAGCAGCTCCCTGGCCAGCTCTGGAAACACCATATATTTT. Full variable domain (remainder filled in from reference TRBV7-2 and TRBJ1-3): GAGVSQSPSNKVTEKGKDVELRCDPISGHTALYWYRQSLGQGLEFLIYFQGNSAPDKSGLPSDRFSAERTGGSVSTLTIQRTQQEDSAVYLCASSSLASSGNTIYFGEGSWLTVV.

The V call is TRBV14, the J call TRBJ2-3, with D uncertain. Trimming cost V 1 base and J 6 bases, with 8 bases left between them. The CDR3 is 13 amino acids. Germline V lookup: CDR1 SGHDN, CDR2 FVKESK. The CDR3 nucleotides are TGTGCCAGCAGCCAAGGGCCGTGGGATACGCAGTATTTT. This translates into CASSQGPWDTQYF.

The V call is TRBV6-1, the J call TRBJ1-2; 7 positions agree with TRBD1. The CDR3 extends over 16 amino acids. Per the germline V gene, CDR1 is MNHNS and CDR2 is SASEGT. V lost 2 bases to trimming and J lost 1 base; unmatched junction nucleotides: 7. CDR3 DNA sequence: TGTGCCAGCAGTGAAAGCTACAGGGGCCTTAACTATGGCTACACCTTC. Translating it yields CASSESYRGLNYGYTF.

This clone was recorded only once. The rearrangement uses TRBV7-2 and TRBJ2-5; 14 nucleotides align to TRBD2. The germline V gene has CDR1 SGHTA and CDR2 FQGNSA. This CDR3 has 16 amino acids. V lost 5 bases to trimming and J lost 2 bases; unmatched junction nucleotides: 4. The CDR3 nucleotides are TGTGCCAGCAGCCTTGGACTAGCGGGGGGACAAGAGACCCAGTACTTC. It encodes CASSLGLAGGQETQYF.

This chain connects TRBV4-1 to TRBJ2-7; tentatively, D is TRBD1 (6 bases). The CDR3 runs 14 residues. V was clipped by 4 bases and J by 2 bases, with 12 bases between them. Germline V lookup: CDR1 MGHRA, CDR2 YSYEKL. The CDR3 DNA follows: TGCGCCAGCAGCCCTGGGGGCTTCACCTACGAGCAGTACTTC. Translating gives CASSPGGFTYEQYF.

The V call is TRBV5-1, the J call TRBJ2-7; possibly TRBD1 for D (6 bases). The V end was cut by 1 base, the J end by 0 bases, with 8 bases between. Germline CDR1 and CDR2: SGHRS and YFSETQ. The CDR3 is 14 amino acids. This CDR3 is CASSLPDSSYEQYF. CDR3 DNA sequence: TGCGCCAGCAGCTTGCCGGACAGCTCCTACGAGCAGTACTTC.

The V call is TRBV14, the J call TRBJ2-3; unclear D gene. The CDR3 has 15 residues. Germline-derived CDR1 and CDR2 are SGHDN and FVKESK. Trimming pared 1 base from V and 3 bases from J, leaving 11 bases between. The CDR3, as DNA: TGTGCCAGCAGCCAAGGTTGGGTGCGGACAGATACGCAGTATTTT. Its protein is CASSQGWVRTDTQYF.

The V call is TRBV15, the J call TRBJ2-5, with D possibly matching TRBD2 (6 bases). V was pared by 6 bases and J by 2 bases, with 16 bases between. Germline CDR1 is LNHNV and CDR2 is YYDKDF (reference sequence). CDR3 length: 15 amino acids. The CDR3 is CATSLYSGGQETQYF. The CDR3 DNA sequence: TGTGCCACCAGTCTTTATTCCGGGGGACAAGAGACCCAGTACTTC.

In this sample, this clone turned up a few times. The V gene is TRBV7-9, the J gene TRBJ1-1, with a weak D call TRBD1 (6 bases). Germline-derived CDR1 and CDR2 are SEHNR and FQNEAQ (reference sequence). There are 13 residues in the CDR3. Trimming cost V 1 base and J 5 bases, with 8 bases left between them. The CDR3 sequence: CASSLDTGTEAFF. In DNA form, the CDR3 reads TGTGCCAGCAGCTTAGATACAGGGACTGAAGCTTTCTTT.

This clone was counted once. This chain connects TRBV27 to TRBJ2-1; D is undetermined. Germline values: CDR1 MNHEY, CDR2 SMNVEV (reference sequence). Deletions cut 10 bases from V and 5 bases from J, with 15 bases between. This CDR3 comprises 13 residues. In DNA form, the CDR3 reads TGTGCCACCGCTAATGGTTTGAACAATGAGCAGTTCTTC. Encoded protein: CATANGLNNEQFF.

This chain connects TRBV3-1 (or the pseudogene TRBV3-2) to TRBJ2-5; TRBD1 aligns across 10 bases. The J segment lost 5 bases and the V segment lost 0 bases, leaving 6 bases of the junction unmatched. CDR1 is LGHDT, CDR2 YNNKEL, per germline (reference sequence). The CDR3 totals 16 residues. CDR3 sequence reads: CASSQDRQGARETQYF. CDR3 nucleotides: TGTGCCAGCAGCCAAGACCGACAGGGGGCGCGGGAGACCCAGTACTTC.

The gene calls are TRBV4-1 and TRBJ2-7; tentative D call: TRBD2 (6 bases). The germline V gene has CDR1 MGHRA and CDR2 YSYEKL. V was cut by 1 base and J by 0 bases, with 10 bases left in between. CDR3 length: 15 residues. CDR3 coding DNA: TGCGCCAGCAGCCAAGTGGCGGGGAGCTCCTACGAGCAGTACTTC. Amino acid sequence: CASSQVAGSSYEQYF.

Here the CDR3 reads CAITGSANEKLFF. The CDR3 DNA sequence: TGTGCCATTACAGGCTCAGCTAATGAAAAACTGTTTTTT. The chain combines TRBV12-3 or TRBV12-4 with TRBJ1-4, with D possibly being TRBD1 (5 bases). V lost 10 bases, J lost 3 bases, and 12 bases lay in between. This CDR3 is built from 13 residues.

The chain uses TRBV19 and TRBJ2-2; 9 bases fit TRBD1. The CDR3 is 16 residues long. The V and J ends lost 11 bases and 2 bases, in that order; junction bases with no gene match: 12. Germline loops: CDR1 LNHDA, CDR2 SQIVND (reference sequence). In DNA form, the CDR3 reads TGTGCCTCCCCCCCCCGGGACAGGGTAAACACCGGGGAGCTGTTTTTT. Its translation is CASPPRDRVNTGELFF.

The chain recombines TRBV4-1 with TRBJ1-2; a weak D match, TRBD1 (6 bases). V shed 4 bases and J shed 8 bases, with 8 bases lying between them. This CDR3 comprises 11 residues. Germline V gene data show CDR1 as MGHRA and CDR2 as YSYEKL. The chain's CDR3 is CASSRDRGYTF. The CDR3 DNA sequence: TGCGCCAGCAGCCGAGACAGGGGCTACACCTTC.

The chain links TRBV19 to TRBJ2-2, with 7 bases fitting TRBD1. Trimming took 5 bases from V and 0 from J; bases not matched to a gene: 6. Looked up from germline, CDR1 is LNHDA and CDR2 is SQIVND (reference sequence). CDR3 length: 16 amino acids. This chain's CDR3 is CASSRQGLANTGELFF. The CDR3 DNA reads TGTGCCAGTAGTCGACAGGGATTGGCGAACACCGGGGAGCTGTTTTTT.

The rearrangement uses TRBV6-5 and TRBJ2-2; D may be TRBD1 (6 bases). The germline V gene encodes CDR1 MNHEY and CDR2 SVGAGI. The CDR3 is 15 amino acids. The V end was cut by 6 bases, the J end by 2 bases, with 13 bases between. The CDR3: CASRQGRVNTGELFF. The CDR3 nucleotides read TGTGCCAGCAGACAGGGTCGTGTAAACACCGGGGAGCTGTTTTTT.

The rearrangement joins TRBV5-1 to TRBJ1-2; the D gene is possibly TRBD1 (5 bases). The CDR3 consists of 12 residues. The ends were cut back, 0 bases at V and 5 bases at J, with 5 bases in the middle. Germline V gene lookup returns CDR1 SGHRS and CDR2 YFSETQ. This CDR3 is CASSLEGYGYTF. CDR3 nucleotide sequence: TGCGCCAGCAGCTTGGAGGGGTATGGCTACACCTTC.

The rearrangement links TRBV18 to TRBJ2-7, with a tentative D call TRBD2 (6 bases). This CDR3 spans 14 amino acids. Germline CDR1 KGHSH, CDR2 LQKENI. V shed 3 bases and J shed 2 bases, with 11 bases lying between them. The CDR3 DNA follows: TGTGCCAGCTCACCCTCGGGGGTCCCCTACGAGCAGTACTTC. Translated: CASSPSGVPYEQYF.

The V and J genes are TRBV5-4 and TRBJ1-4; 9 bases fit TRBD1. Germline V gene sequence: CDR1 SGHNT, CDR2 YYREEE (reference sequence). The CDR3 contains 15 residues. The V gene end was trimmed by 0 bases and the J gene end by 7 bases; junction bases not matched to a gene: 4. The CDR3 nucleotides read TGTGCCAGCAGCTTGGACAGGGGGCCTGGTGAAAAACTGTTTTTT. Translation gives CASSLDRGPGEKLFF. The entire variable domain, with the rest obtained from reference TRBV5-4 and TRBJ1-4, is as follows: ETGVTQSPTHLIKTRGQQVTLRCSSQSGHNTVSWYQQALGQGPQFIFQYYREEENGRGNFPPRFSGLQFPNYSSELNVNALELDDSALYLCASSLDRGPGEKLFFGSGTQLSVL.

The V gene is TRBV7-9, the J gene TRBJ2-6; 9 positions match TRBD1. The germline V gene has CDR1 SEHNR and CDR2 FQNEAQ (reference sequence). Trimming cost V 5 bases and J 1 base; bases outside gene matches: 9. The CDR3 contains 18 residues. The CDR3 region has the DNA TGTGCCAGCAGCCAGCGACAGGGGGTGAGGTCTGGGGCCAACGTCCTGACTTTC. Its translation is CASSQRQGVRSGANVLTF.

The CDR3, as DNA: TGTGCCAGCAGCTTAGTGCGGCCGGAGGCTTTCTTT. Translating gives CASSLVRPEAFF. This rearrangement joins TRBV7-9 to TRBJ1-1; D not resolved. Trimming stripped 1 base from V and 11 bases from J, with 11 bases between. Germline CDR1 and CDR2: SEHNR and FQNEAQ (reference sequence). The CDR3 extends over 12 amino acids. Together with reference TRBV7-9 and TRBJ1-1, the CDR3 gives the full variable domain: DTGVSQNPRHKITKRGQNVTFRCDPISEHNRLYWYRQTLGQGPEFLTYFQNEAQLEKSRLLSDRFSAERPKGSFSTLEIQRTEQGDSAMYLCASSLVRPEAFFGQGTRLTVV.

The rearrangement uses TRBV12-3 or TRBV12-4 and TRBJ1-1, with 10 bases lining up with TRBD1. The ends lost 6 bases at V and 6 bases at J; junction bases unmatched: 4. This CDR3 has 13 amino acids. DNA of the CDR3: TGTGCCAGCAGGCCCGGGACAGGGGCTGAAGCTTTCTTT. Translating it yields CASRPGTGAEAFF.

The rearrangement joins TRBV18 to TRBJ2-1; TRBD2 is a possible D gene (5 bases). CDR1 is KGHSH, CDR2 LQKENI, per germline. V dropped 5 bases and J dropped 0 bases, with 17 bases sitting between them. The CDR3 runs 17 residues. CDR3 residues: CASSTDGELSSYNEQFF. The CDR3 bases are TGTGCCAGCTCAACGGACGGGGAGCTGAGCTCCTACAATGAGCAGTTCTTC.

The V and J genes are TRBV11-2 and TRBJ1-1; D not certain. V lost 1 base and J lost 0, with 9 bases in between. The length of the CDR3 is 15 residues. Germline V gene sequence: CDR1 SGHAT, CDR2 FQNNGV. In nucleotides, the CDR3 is TGTGCCAGCAGCTTAGCGTGGTCAGTGAACACTGAAGCTTTCTTT. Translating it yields CASSLAWSVNTEAFF.

The CDR3 region has the DNA TGTGCCAGCACTCTTGCTCACATCTATGGCTACACCTTC. Translating gives CASTLAHIYGYTF. The chain is built from TRBV12-3 or TRBV12-4 and TRBJ1-2; no reliable D call. This CDR3 region has 13 residues. Between the trimmed V and J ends, which lost 7 bases and 4 bases, there was a span of 13 bases.

The CDR3 DNA follows: TGCGCCAGCAGCCCAACTCCCTCGGGCAATGAGCAGTTCTTC. Its protein is CASSPTPSGNEQFF. The V and J genes are TRBV5-1 and TRBJ2-1; D is unresolved. The CDR3 spans 14 residues. Germline V gene data show CDR1 as SGHRS and CDR2 as YFSETQ. V lost 4 bases, J lost 6 bases, and 14 bases lay in between. The variable domain in full, with the rest retrieved from reference TRBV5-1 and TRBJ2-1, is KAGVTQTPRYLIKTRGQQVTLSCSPISGHRSVSWYQQTPGQGLQFLFEYFSETQRNKGNFPGRFSGRQFSNSRSEMNVSTLELGDSALYLCASSPTPSGNEQFFGPGTRLTVL.